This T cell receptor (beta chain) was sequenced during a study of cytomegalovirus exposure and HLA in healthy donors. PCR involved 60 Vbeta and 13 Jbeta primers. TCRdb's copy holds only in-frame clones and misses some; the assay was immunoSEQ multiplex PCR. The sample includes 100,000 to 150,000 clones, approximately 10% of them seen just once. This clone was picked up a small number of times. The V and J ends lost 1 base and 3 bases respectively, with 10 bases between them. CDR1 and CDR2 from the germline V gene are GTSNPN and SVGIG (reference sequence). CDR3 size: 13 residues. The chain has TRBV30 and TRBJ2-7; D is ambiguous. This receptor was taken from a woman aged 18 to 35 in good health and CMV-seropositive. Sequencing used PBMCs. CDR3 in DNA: TGTGCCTGGAGTGCACAAGTCTTCTACGAGCAGTACTTC. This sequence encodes CAWSAQVFYEQYF.